These 32 T cell receptor beta chains share one sample of origin, sequenced in a study of blood T cells in healthy people across ages. Next came a second PCR, run for roughly 6 to 11 cycles, which used a sample-barcoded 5' primer along with a J-beta primer mix. TCRdb re-derived calls from the 5' RACE reads in MiXCR, one entry per CDR3 protein. The sample consists of 1.5 million to 2 million distinct CDR3 sequences, about 50% of them appearing once. Material: blood. Receptors originate from a woman aged 40 to 55 in good health.

The chain carries TRBV7-2 and TRBJ2-7, with TRBD1 matching 9 bases. The CDR3 is 15 amino acids. Per germline, CDR1 SGHTA and CDR2 FQGNSA. V lost 1 base, J lost 2 bases, and 3 bases stayed unmatched. This CDR3 reads CASSLGRTGAYEQYF. CDR3 DNA: TGTGCCAGCAGCTTAGGGCGGACAGGGGCCTACGAGCAGTACTTC.

This clonotype has ten or more counts. The CDR3 sequence: CASSLLSSGYNEQFF. Written as DNA, the CDR3 is TGTGCCAGCAGTTTACTCTCTAGCGGGTACAATGAGCAGTTCTTC. The rearrangement links TRBV27 to TRBJ2-1; 8 bases line up with TRBD2. Germline CDR1 MNHEY, CDR2 SMNVEV (reference sequence). Trimming removed 2 bases from V and 4 bases from J; junction bases left unmatched: 4. The CDR3 contains 15 residues.

The chain employs TRBV5-1 and TRBJ1-1, with 7 positions matching TRBD1. The trim removed 4 bases at V and 0 bases at J, leaving 6 bases unmatched. The germline V gene has CDR1 SGHRS and CDR2 YFSETQ. The CDR3 loop spans 15 amino acids. CDR3 in DNA: TGCGCCAGCAGCCCGGGACAGCTTATGAACACTGAAGCTTTCTTT. Translated, it gives CASSPGQLMNTEAFF. Supplemented by reference TRBV5-1 and TRBJ1-1, the full variable domain reads KAGVTQTPRYLIKTRGQQVTLSCSPISGHRSVSWYQQTPGQGLQFLFEYFSETQRNKGNFPGRFSGRQFSNSRSEMNVSTLELGDSALYLCASSPGQLMNTEAFFGQGTRLTVV.

This clonotype was seen a few times. The genes are TRBV4-1 and TRBJ2-3, with D unclear. Trimming removed 7 bases at V and 6 bases at J, with 14 bases between. This CDR3 spans 13 amino acids. Germline loops: CDR1 MGHRA, CDR2 YSYEKL. The CDR3 loop reads CASTPPAGDTQYF. CDR3 DNA sequence: TGCGCCAGCACCCCGCCGGCCGGGGATACGCAGTATTTT.

The CDR3 here is CSASRQLKWSNQPQHF. In nucleotides, the CDR3 is TGCAGTGCTAGCCGACAGCTCAAGTGGAGCAATCAGCCCCAGCATTTT. The V gene is TRBV20-1, the J gene TRBJ1-5; D is possibly TRBD1 (5 bases). The CDR3 extends over 16 amino acids. Trimming removed 3 bases at V and 1 base at J, with 16 bases between. CDR1 and CDR2 from the germline V gene are DFQATT and SNEGSKA (reference sequence).

The chain carries TRBV27 and TRBJ2-1; possibly TRBD2 for D (5 bases). CDR3 size: 15 residues. With 1 base removed from V and 6 bases from J, the gap between germline ends came to 13 bases. Germline V CDR1 and CDR2: MNHEY, SMNVEV (reference sequence). CDR3 protein: CASSLYRGGINEQFF. CDR3 DNA sequence: TGTGCCAGCAGTTTATATCGGGGTGGGATCAATGAGCAGTTCTTC.

V is TRBV6-6 and J is TRBJ2-7, with TRBD1 identical over 7 bases. Matching the DNA end better, TRBJ2-5 makes the J call doubtful. The CDR3 sequence is 14 residues long. Germline CDR1 is MNHNY and CDR2 is SVGAGI (reference sequence). The CDR3 DNA reads as TGTGCCAGCAGGTACACCGGGACAGAAGAGACCCAGTACTTC. It specifies CASRYTGTEETQYF.

This clonotype was detected ten times or more. J is TRBJ2-3 and V is TRBV12-3 or TRBV12-4; no definite D call. This CDR3 contains 14 residues. Trimming took 3 bases from V and 0 from J, leaving 7 bases between them. The CDR3 nucleotides are TGTGCCAGCAGTTTCCTGCCTAGCACAGATACGCAGTATTTT. This sequence encodes CASSFLPSTDTQYF.

This clonotype was seen more than once but under ten times. V usage is TRBV4-1 and J usage is TRBJ2-1; TRBD2 might be the D (5 bases). Trimming took off 0 bases at V and 0 bases at J, with 9 bases between the two ends. The CDR3 length is 16 residues. CDR1 and CDR2 from the germline V gene are MGHRA and YSYEKL. CDR3 sequence reads: CASSQDRGSSYNEQFF. CDR3 sequence (DNA): TGCGCCAGCAGCCAAGATCGTGGGAGCTCCTACAATGAGCAGTTCTTC.

This chain joins TRBV20-1 and TRBJ2-5; the D gene is possibly TRBD2 (5 bases). Germline CDR1 reads DFQATT; CDR2 reads SNEGSKA (reference sequence). V was cut by 1 base and J by 5 bases, with 14 bases left in between. The length of the CDR3 is 14 residues. The CDR3 coding sequence is TGCAGTGCTAGAGCGGACTTGAACCGGGAGACCCAGTACTTC. It codes for CSARADLNRETQYF.

This chain uses TRBV20-1 with TRBJ1-5; 9 bases map to TRBD1. Trimming cost V 5 bases and J 0 bases; bases outside gene matches: 11. Germline V gene data show CDR1 as DFQATT and CDR2 as SNEGSKA (reference sequence). This CDR3 spans 17 amino acids. As DNA, the CDR3 is TGCAGTGCTGTAAAGACAGGGGGGCCTTATAGCAATCAGCCCCAGCATTTT. Translated, it gives CSAVKTGGPYSNQPQHF.

In this sample, this clonotype turned up a few times. This chain uses TRBV7-2 with TRBJ1-2; 8 nucleotides line up with TRBD1. The CDR3 has 15 amino acids. Per the germline V gene, CDR1 is SGHTA and CDR2 is FQGNSA. V lost 1 base, J lost 4 bases, and 5 bases stayed unmatched. The CDR3 nucleotides read TGTGCCAGCAGCTTAGTTGGGACAGGACTCTATGGCTACACCTTC. This encodes CASSLVGTGLYGYTF.

V gene TRBV6-1 combines with J gene TRBJ1-2; TRBD1 matches at 7 bases. From germline, CDR1 is MNHNS and CDR2 SASEGT. Losses at the gene ends were 5 bases for V and 6 bases for J; bases not matched to a gene: 18. This CDR3 has 17 amino acids. For the CDR3, the DNA is TGTGCCAGCAGTAAGGACAGGAAGAGTTTTCGGGCCGATGGCTACACCTTC. Protein sequence: CASSKDRKSFRADGYTF.

The genes are TRBV7-2 and TRBJ2-2, with a possible D match to TRBD2 (6 bases). The CDR3 has 14 amino acids. Germline V gene sequence: CDR1 SGHTA, CDR2 FQGNSA. V was pared by 3 bases and J by 7 bases, with 12 bases between. The CDR3 DNA reads TGTGCCAGCAGCTTTAGATGGGGAGGCGGGGAGCTGTTTTTT. Its protein product is CASSFRWGGGELFF.

The chain uses TRBV6-6 and TRBJ2-3; D is unclear. V shed 8 bases and J shed 1 base, with 10 bases lying between them. The CDR3 has 13 residues. Per the germline V gene, CDR1 is MNHNY and CDR2 is SVGAGI (reference sequence). Here the CDR3 DNA reads TGTGCCAGCTGGGGATTGGGCACAGATACGCAGTATTTT. It codes for CASWGLGTDTQYF.

This rearrangement joins TRBV5-1 to TRBJ2-1; TRBD1 agrees at 9 bases. There are 16 residues in the CDR3. V lost 3 bases, J lost 6 bases, and 10 bases stayed unmatched. Germline V CDR1 and CDR2: SGHRS, YFSETQ. The CDR3 loop is CASSWVGDRVFNEQFF. The CDR3 coding sequence is TGCGCCAGCAGCTGGGTGGGGGACAGGGTTTTCAATGAGCAGTTCTTC.

The genes are TRBV20-1 and TRBJ2-1, with 7 bases that match TRBD2. The V gene end was trimmed by 6 bases and the J gene end by 14 bases; junction bases not matched to a gene: 13. This CDR3 has 12 amino acids. Germline values: CDR1 DFQATT, CDR2 SNEGSKA (reference sequence). CDR3 DNA: TGCAGTGCCTCGCCCTCTTGGGGGGGGAAGTTCTTC. This codes for CSASPSWGGKFF.

The chain employs TRBV12-3 or TRBV12-4 and TRBJ2-7, with D uncertain. The germline V and J ends were trimmed by 6 bases and 0 bases, with 12 bases remaining between them. CDR3 length: 14 residues. The CDR3 reads CASRPGHSSYEQYF. The CDR3 bases are TGTGCCAGCAGACCCGGCCACAGCTCCTACGAGCAGTACTTC.

The chain employs TRBV7-9 and TRBJ2-7, with no clear D. Per the germline V gene, CDR1 is SEHNR and CDR2 is FQNEAQ (reference sequence). The germline V and J ends were trimmed by 5 bases and 2 bases, with 13 bases remaining between them. This CDR3 is 14 amino acids long. The CDR3: CASSTQAQTYEQYF. CDR3 sequence (DNA): TGTGCCAGCAGCACCCAAGCGCAGACCTACGAGCAGTACTTC.

The rearrangement links TRBV7-9 to TRBJ1-2; a weak D match, TRBD1 (5 bases). This CDR3 contains 12 residues. Trimming pared 4 bases from V and 8 bases from J, leaving 11 bases between. In germline, CDR1 is SEHNR, CDR2 FQNEAQ (reference sequence). Here the CDR3 DNA reads TGTGCCAGCAGCTCCCCGCGGGGGGGCTACACCTTC. Protein product: CASSSPRGGYTF.

Only a few counts were recorded for this clonotype. The chain combines TRBV5-1 with TRBJ2-3, with TRBD2 matching 13 bases. The V and J ends lost 2 bases and 6 bases, in that order; junction bases with no gene match: 6. CDR1 and CDR2 (germline): SGHRS, YFSETQ. The CDR3 spans 16 residues. The CDR3 sequence is CASSFTSGGAEDTQYF. In nucleotides, the CDR3 is TGCGCCAGCAGCTTCACTAGCGGGGGGGCAGAGGATACGCAGTATTTT.

This rearrangement joins TRBV7-2 to TRBJ2-5, with D maybe TRBD2 (6 bases). V was shortened by 1 base and J by 2 bases, with 14 bases between the two germline ends. The CDR3 sequence is 16 residues long. Germline V gives CDR1 SGHTA, CDR2 FQGNSA. CDR3 nucleotide sequence: TGTGCCAGCAGCTTAGTCGGGGGATCCCTACAAGAGACCCAGTACTTC. Protein: CASSLVGGSLQETQYF.

The chain carries TRBV7-8 and TRBJ2-7; the match to TRBD1 covers 8 bases. J was trimmed by 2 bases and V by 5 bases; bases with no gene match: 8. Germline CDR1 and CDR2: SGHVS and FQNEAQ. The CDR3 consists of 15 residues. CDR3 sequence: CASSADRGSTYEQYF. The CDR3 bases are TGTGCCAGCAGCGCTGACAGGGGATCAACCTACGAGCAGTACTTC.

V gene TRBV10-3 combines with J gene TRBJ2-1, with no clear D. The V and J ends lost 2 bases and 15 bases respectively, with 11 bases between them. CDR1 is ENHRY and CDR2 is SYGVKD in the germline V gene. This CDR3 region has 11 residues. This CDR3 is CAISELRVLFF. Here the CDR3 DNA reads TGTGCCATCAGTGAGCTGCGAGTGCTGTTCTTC.

This rearrangement joins TRBV7-3 to TRBJ2-5; D ambiguous. V lost 8 bases, J lost 1 base, and 20 bases lay in between. There are 16 residues in the CDR3. CDR1 and CDR2 from the germline V gene are SGHTA and FQGTGA. Written as DNA, the CDR3 is TGTGCCAGCTCCCTCTCGGGCGGCGAAGTCCAAGAGACCCAGTACTTC. Its protein is CASSLSGGEVQETQYF.

V gene TRBV2 combines with J gene TRBJ1-2; 7 bases fit TRBD1. The CDR3 is 14 amino acids. V dropped 5 bases and J dropped 4; count of bases not matched to a gene: 7. Looked up from germline, CDR1 is SNHLY and CDR2 is FYNNEI. The CDR3 sequence is CASSLDRTSYGYTF. The DNA of the CDR3 is TGTGCCAGCAGTTTGGACAGGACTAGCTATGGCTACACCTTC.

The J gene is TRBJ2-1, the V gene TRBV7-6; no clear D gene. V lost 4 bases to trimming and J lost 8 bases, with 9 bases between them. From germline, CDR1 is SGHVS and CDR2 FNYEAQ. This CDR3 contains 12 residues. The CDR3 DNA reads TGTGCCAGCAGCTCGACGCCCGATGAGCAGTTCTTC. Protein: CASSSTPDEQFF.

This clonotype was seen more than once but under ten times. CDR3 in amino acids: CASSFGVNKETQYF. CDR3 sequence (DNA): TGTGCCAGCAGCTTCGGGGTGAATAAAGAGACCCAGTACTTC. The chain carries TRBV7-8 and TRBJ2-5, with D possibly matching TRBD2 (5 bases). With 3 bases removed from V and 3 bases from J, the gap between germline ends came to 11 bases. There are 14 residues in the CDR3. The germline CDR1 and CDR2 sequences are SGHVS and FQNEAQ.

Here the CDR3 DNA reads TGTGCCAGCAGTTACGCTTTGGGTTCTAGCGGGGGGTCCGATACGCAGTATTTT. Amino acid sequence: CASSYALGSSGGSDTQYF. The V call is TRBV6-5, the J call TRBJ2-3; 11 bases match TRBD2. V dropped 2 bases and J dropped 6; count of bases not matched to a gene: 13. The length of the CDR3 is 18 residues. Germline V gives CDR1 MNHEY, CDR2 SVGAGI.

This clonotype was counted only a few times. V is TRBV20-1 and J is TRBJ2-7; 7 bases align to TRBD1. CDR3 size: 19 residues. Germline-derived CDR1 and CDR2 are DFQATT and SNEGSKA (reference sequence). Trimming cost V 1 base and J 0 bases; bases outside gene matches: 18. CDR3 sequence: CSARGRREVLDRTSYEQYF. CDR3 DNA sequence: TGCAGTGCTAGAGGTCGGAGAGAAGTTTTGGACAGGACCTCCTACGAGCAGTACTTC.

The V and J genes are TRBV4-2 and TRBJ2-5; D might be TRBD1 (6 bases). The J call may not be correct, given that the DNA end is closer to TRBJ2-7. The CDR3 is 14 amino acids. Germline CDR1 and CDR2: LGHNA and YNFKEQ. This CDR3 is CASSQDDEGGEQYF. The CDR3 nucleotides read TGTGCCAGCAGCCAAGATGACGAAGGGGGCGAGCAGTACTTC.

This clonotype was seen more than once but under ten times. This chain joins TRBV20-1 and TRBJ1-2; 9 nucleotides agree with TRBD1. CDR1 and CDR2 from the germline V gene are DFQATT and SNEGSKA (reference sequence). The CDR3 runs 14 residues. The ends lost 1 base at V and 8 bases at J; junction bases unmatched: 8. In DNA form, the CDR3 reads TGCAGTGCTAGAGTGGACAGGGGATTTGGCGGCTACACCTTC. Encoded protein: CSARVDRGFGGYTF.